A selection of T cell receptor beta chains follows, all from one sample in a study of breast tumors, draining lymph nodes, adjacent tissues. TCRdb independently ran MiXCR on the multiplex PCR reads; one entry per CDR3 protein. The data contain about 230,000 distinct CDR3 sequences, approximately 31% of them singletons. The material sequenced was axillary lymph node tissue. The receptors stem from a female donor with breast cancer. Some clones in this sample may be carry-over from other donors' samples. CDR3s include the opening cysteine and the closing phenylalanine or tryptophan. Each record gives: D gene, CDR3 length, V gene, J gene, clone size, CDR3 protein, CDR3 DNA. A D gene is named only where the DNA matches it firmly. The size field is filled for only some rows; it gives once, few, many or a size class.

D gene: TRBD2
CDR3 length: 13
V gene: TRBV28
J gene: TRBJ2-7
clone size: many
CDR3 protein: CASSLTLAGEQYF
CDR3 DNA: TGTGCCAGCAGTTTAACGCTAGCGGGAGAGCAGTACTTC

D gene: TRBD1
CDR3 length: 15
V gene: TRBV12-3/TRBV12-4
J gene: TRBJ1-4
clone size: many
CDR3 protein: CASSTGGPTNEKLFF
CDR3 DNA: TGTGCCAGCAGCACAGGGGGCCCAACTAATGAAAAACTGTTTTTT

D gene: TRBD2
CDR3 length: 19
V gene: TRBV5-8
J gene: TRBJ2-1
clone size: many
CDR3 protein: CASSQTGTSEWRAIREQFF
CDR3 DNA: TGTGCCAGCAGCCAGACCGGGACTAGCGAGTGGAGGGCTATTAGGGAGCAGTTCTTC

D gene: .
CDR3 length: 15
V gene: TRBV11-2
J gene: TRBJ2-3
clone size: many
CDR3 protein: CASSLMGARADTQYF
CDR3 DNA: TGTGCCAGCAGCTTAATGGGGGCGAGGGCAGATACGCAGTATTTT

D gene: .
CDR3 length: 13
V gene: TRBV18
J gene: TRBJ2-5
clone size: many
CDR3 protein: CASSATAGETQYF
CDR3 DNA: TGTGCCAGCTCAGCCACAGCTGGAGAGACCCAGTACTTC

D gene: .
CDR3 length: 16
V gene: TRBV5-8
J gene: TRBJ2-3
clone size: many
CDR3 protein: CASSLGLTPSTDTQYF
CDR3 DNA: TGTGCCAGCAGCTTAGGGCTCACCCCTAGCACAGATACGCAGTATTTT

D gene: .
CDR3 length: 17
V gene: TRBV2
J gene: TRBJ1-5
clone size: many
CDR3 protein: CASSGIGVGFSNQPQHF
CDR3 DNA: TGTGCCAGCAGTGGGATAGGGGTCGGCTTTAGCAATCAGCCCCAGCATTTT

D gene: TRBD2
CDR3 length: 14
V gene: TRBV5-1
J gene: TRBJ2-7
clone size: many
CDR3 protein: CASSRTSGRYEQYF
CDR3 DNA: TGCGCCAGCAGCCGGACTAGCGGGAGGTACGAGCAGTACTTC

D gene: .
CDR3 length: 17
V gene: TRBV6-1
J gene: TRBJ1-6
clone size: many
CDR3 protein: CASSEAPGSSYNSPLHF
CDR3 DNA: TGTGCCAGCAGTGAAGCGCCAGGCAGCTCCTATAATTCACCCCTCCACTTT

D gene: TRBD2
CDR3 length: 17
V gene: TRBV3-1
J gene: TRBJ2-7
clone size: many
CDR3 protein: CASSRGRVAGVTYEQYF
CDR3 DNA: TGTGCCAGCAGCCGCGGGCGGGTAGCGGGAGTGACCTACGAGCAGTACTTC

D gene: .
CDR3 length: 15
V gene: TRBV6-1
J gene: TRBJ2-6
clone size: many
CDR3 protein: CASRGAKTGANVLTF
CDR3 DNA: TGTGCCAGCAGGGGTGCAAAAACTGGGGCCAACGTCCTGACTTTC

D gene: .
CDR3 length: 14
V gene: TRBV19
J gene: TRBJ2-6
clone size: many
CDR3 protein: CASRELTGANVLTF
CDR3 DNA: TGTGCCAGTAGAGAGCTTACGGGGGCCAACGTCCTGACTTTC

D gene: TRBD2
CDR3 length: 15
V gene: TRBV9
J gene: TRBJ2-3
clone size: .
CDR3 protein: CASSPLRGGLDTQYF
CDR3 DNA: TGTGCCAGCAGCCCCCTACGGGGGGGCCTCGATACGCAGTATTTT

D gene: TRBD1
CDR3 length: 14
V gene: TRBV18
J gene: TRBJ2-3
clone size: many
CDR3 protein: CASSPGTAVDTQYF
CDR3 DNA: TGTGCCAGCTCACCGGGGACAGCTGTAGATACGCAGTATTTT

D gene: .
CDR3 length: 11
V gene: TRBV3-1
J gene: TRBJ2-5
clone size: many
CDR3 protein: CATRDQETQYF
CDR3 DNA: TGTGCAACCCGGGACCAAGAGACCCAGTACTTC

D gene: TRBD2
CDR3 length: 17
V gene: TRBV5-1
J gene: TRBJ2-1
clone size: .
CDR3 protein: CASSLGGLAGGLDEQFF
CDR3 DNA: TGCGCCAGCAGCTTGGGGGGACTAGCGGGAGGTTTGGATGAGCAGTTCTTC

D gene: TRBD1
CDR3 length: 13
V gene: TRBV7-9
J gene: TRBJ2-3
clone size: many
CDR3 protein: CASQDRARDTQYF
CDR3 DNA: TGTGCCAGCCAAGACAGGGCCCGGGATACGCAGTATTTT

D gene: .
CDR3 length: 13
V gene: TRBV7-9
J gene: TRBJ2-3
clone size: few
CDR3 protein: CASSRVPPDTQYF
CDR3 DNA: TGTGCCAGCAGCAGGGTCCCCCCAGATACGCAGTATTTT

D gene: .
CDR3 length: 16
V gene: TRBV2
J gene: TRBJ2-2
clone size: many
CDR3 protein: CASRVGGSGLTGELFF
CDR3 DNA: TGTGCCAGCAGGGTCGGGGGATCGGGCCTCACCGGGGAGCTGTTTTTT

D gene: TRBD2
CDR3 length: 19
V gene: TRBV12-5
J gene: TRBJ2-2
clone size: .
CDR3 protein: CASGFDFPGTSGPTGELFF
CDR3 DNA: TGTGCTAGTGGTTTCGATTTCCCCGGGACTAGCGGACCGACCGGGGAGCTGTTTTTT

D gene: .
CDR3 length: 13
V gene: TRBV5-1
J gene: TRBJ2-7
clone size: many
CDR3 protein: CASSSMGAYEQYF
CDR3 DNA: TGCGCCAGCAGCTCCATGGGAGCCTACGAGCAGTACTTC

D gene: TRBD1
CDR3 length: 20
V gene: TRBV12-3/TRBV12-4
J gene: TRBJ2-2
clone size: many
CDR3 protein: CASSPEGTGGGIANTGELFF
CDR3 DNA: TGTGCCAGCAGCCCAGAGGGGACAGGGGGCGGGATAGCCAACACCGGGGAGCTGTTTTTT

D gene: .
CDR3 length: 14
V gene: TRBV5-6
J gene: TRBJ2-7
clone size: .
CDR3 protein: CACTVSGTSYEQYF
CDR3 DNA: TGTGCCTGCACTGTATCGGGGACTTCGTACGAGCAGTACTTC

D gene: .
CDR3 length: 11
V gene: TRBV18
J gene: TRBJ1-6
clone size: .
CDR3 protein: CASSPAKNLHF
CDR3 DNA: TGTGCCAGCTCACCTGCGAAGAACCTCCACTTT

D gene: .
CDR3 length: 15
V gene: TRBV15
J gene: TRBJ2-3
clone size: many
CDR3 protein: CATTDQAASTDTQYF
CDR3 DNA: TGTGCCACCACTGACCAAGCGGCTAGCACAGATACGCAGTATTTT

D gene: TRBD1
CDR3 length: 15
V gene: TRBV20-1
J gene: TRBJ2-7
clone size: many
CDR3 protein: CSARNRQGKFVEQYF
CDR3 DNA: TGCAGTGCTAGAAACCGACAGGGAAAGTTCGTTGAGCAGTACTTC

D gene: .
CDR3 length: 13
V gene: TRBV14
J gene: TRBJ2-5
clone size: many
CDR3 protein: CASSRSRGETQYF
CDR3 DNA: TGTGCCAGCAGCCGAAGCAGGGGAGAGACCCAGTACTTC

D gene: TRBD1
CDR3 length: 16
V gene: TRBV18
J gene: TRBJ1-4
clone size: many
CDR3 protein: CASSPSRGQGNEKLFF
CDR3 DNA: TGTGCCAGCTCACCAAGTAGGGGACAGGGGAATGAAAAACTGTTTTTT

D gene: TRBD2
CDR3 length: 15
V gene: TRBV7-9
J gene: TRBJ2-3
clone size: many
CDR3 protein: CASMPGRPRTDTQYF
CDR3 DNA: TGTGCCAGCATGCCCGGGAGGCCCCGCACAGATACGCAGTATTTT

D gene: .
CDR3 length: 14
V gene: TRBV6-6
J gene: TRBJ1-5
clone size: many
CDR3 protein: CASSRRSGDQPQHF
CDR3 DNA: TGTGCCAGCAGTCGACGATCCGGGGATCAGCCCCAGCATTTT

D gene: .
CDR3 length: 14
V gene: TRBV5-6
J gene: TRBJ2-2
clone size: many
CDR3 protein: CASSDIPNTGELFF
CDR3 DNA: TGTGCCAGCAGCGACATCCCGAACACCGGGGAGCTGTTTTTT

D gene: TRBD2
CDR3 length: 16
V gene: TRBV20-1
J gene: TRBJ2-2
clone size: many
CDR3 protein: CSARGPRGGPTGELFF
CDR3 DNA: TGCAGTGCTAGAGGACCGCGGGGGGGCCCAACCGGGGAGCTGTTTTTT

D gene: TRBD2
CDR3 length: 14
V gene: TRBV6-1
J gene: TRBJ2-7
clone size: few
CDR3 protein: CASSLGGVTYEQYF
CDR3 DNA: TGTGCCAGCAGTCTGGGGGGGGTCACCTACGAGCAGTACTTC

D gene: TRBD1
CDR3 length: 14
V gene: TRBV12-3/TRBV12-4
J gene: TRBJ2-2
clone size: many
CDR3 protein: CASSPTGGTGELFF
CDR3 DNA: TGTGCCAGCAGTCCCACAGGGGGCACCGGGGAGCTGTTTTTT

D gene: TRBD1
CDR3 length: 13
V gene: TRBV28
J gene: TRBJ1-1
clone size: .
CDR3 protein: CASWDRGPTEAFF
CDR3 DNA: TGTGCCAGCTGGGACAGGGGACCCACTGAAGCTTTCTTT

D gene: .
CDR3 length: 13
V gene: TRBV29-1
J gene: TRBJ1-4
clone size: .
CDR3 protein: CSLNLGLNEKLFF
CDR3 DNA: TGCAGCTTGAATTTGGGGCTTAATGAAAAACTGTTTTTT

D gene: .
CDR3 length: 14
V gene: TRBV10-2
J gene: TRBJ1-1
clone size: .
CDR3 protein: CASTRQDGNTEAFF
CDR3 DNA: TGCGCCAGCACCAGACAGGATGGGAACACTGAAGCTTTCTTT

D gene: .
CDR3 length: 13
V gene: TRBV9
J gene: TRBJ2-3
clone size: many
CDR3 protein: CASSSHQTDTQYF
CDR3 DNA: TGTGCCAGCAGCTCTCACCAGACAGATACGCAGTATTTT

D gene: TRBD2
CDR3 length: 15
V gene: TRBV9
J gene: TRBJ2-3
clone size: many
CDR3 protein: CASSRREGRTDTQYF
CDR3 DNA: TGTGCCAGCAGCCGCCGGGAGGGCCGAACAGATACGCAGTATTTT

D gene: TRBD1
CDR3 length: 17
V gene: TRBV5-5
J gene: TRBJ2-7
clone size: .
CDR3 protein: CASSLLAPRGSADEQYF
CDR3 DNA: TGTGCCAGCAGCTTGTTGGCCCCCAGGGGGAGTGCCGACGAGCAGTACTTC

D gene: TRBD2
CDR3 length: 18
V gene: TRBV20-1
J gene: TRBJ2-2
clone size: many
CDR3 protein: CSADYYYGLAGGPGELFF
CDR3 DNA: TGCAGTGCCGATTACTATTACGGACTAGCGGGAGGGCCCGGGGAGCTGTTTTTT